This T cell receptor beta chain was observed in a study of response to subunit inactivated influenza vaccine. General study points: The authors offered the suggestion that each seasonal influenza vaccination recruits few new T cells.

There are 16 residues in the CDR3. CDR1 and CDR2 (germline): SGHTA, FQGNSA. The germline V and J ends were trimmed by 5 bases and 0 bases, with 14 bases remaining between them. This clonotype was recorded only once. Antigen unknown. From the RT-PCR reads, TCRdb called clonotypes with MiXCR, one entry per CDR3 protein. This sample yields 800,000 to 1,000,000 distinct CDR3 sequences, of which 21% are seen a single time; 10% to 13% belongs to the top ten. This sequence joins TRBV7-2 and TRBJ2-1; D may correspond to TRBD1 or TRBD2 (5 bases each). The origin of this receptor is a man in his fifties who received an inactivated influenza vaccine. The input for sequencing was PBMCs from blood, taken 5 to 6 days after vaccination. The CDR3, as DNA: TGTGCCAGCAGCCCCGACGGGGACCTCTCCTACAATGAGCAGTTCTTC. The encoded protein is CASSPDGDLSYNEQFF.